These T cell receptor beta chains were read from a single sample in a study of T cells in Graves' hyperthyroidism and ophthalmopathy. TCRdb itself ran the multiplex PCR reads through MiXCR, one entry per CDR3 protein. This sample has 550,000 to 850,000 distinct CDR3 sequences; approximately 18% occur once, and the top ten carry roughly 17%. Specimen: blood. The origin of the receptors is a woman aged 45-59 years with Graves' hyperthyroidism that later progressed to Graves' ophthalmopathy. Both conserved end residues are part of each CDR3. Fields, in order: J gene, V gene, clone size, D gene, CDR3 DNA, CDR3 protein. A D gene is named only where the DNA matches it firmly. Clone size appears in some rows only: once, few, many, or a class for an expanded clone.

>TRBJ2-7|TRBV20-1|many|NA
TGCAGTGCTAGAGTTGATCCCTACGAGCAGTACTTC
CSARVDPYEQYF
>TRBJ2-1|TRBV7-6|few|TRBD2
TGTGCCAGCAGCGCGGGACTAGCGGGGGGCCATGAGCAGTTCTTC
CASSAGLAGGHEQFF
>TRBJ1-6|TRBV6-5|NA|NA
TGTGCCAGCAGTTATTATAATTCACCCCTCCACTTT
CASSYYNSPLHF
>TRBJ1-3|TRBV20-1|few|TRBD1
TGCAGTGCTTTCGGACAGGGACCTTCTGGAAACACCATATATTTT
CSAFGQGPSGNTIYF
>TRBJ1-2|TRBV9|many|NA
TGTGCCAGCAGCGTAGAATCACAACTAGGGTATGGCTACACCTTC
CASSVESQLGYGYTF
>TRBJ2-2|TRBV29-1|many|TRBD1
TGCAGCGGCCTAGGGACAGCGAACACCGGGGAGCTGTTTTTT
CSGLGTANTGELFF
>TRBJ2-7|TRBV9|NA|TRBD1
TGTGCCAGCAGCTCGCGGACAGGGGGTATTGGGAACGAGCAGTACTTC
CASSSRTGGIGNEQYF
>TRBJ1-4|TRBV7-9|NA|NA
TGTGCCAGCAGCTTAGGAGGACAGCCAGAAAAACTGTTTTTT
CASSLGGQPEKLFF
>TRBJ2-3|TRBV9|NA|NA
TGTGCCAGCAGCGAGCTATGGTCCACAGATACGCAGTATTTT
CASSELWSTDTQYF
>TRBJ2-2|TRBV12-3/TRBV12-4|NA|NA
TGTGCCAGCAGTGGACACCGAACCGGGGAGCTGTTTTTT
CASSGHRTGELFF
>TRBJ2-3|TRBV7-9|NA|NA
TGTGCCAGCAGCTTAGGGGGGTCAGGGATGTTTGGAGATACGCAGTATTTT
CASSLGGSGMFGDTQYF
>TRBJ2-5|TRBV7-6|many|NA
TGTGCCAGCAGCCCCACAGGCATCCAAGAGACCCAGTACTTC
CASSPTGIQETQYF
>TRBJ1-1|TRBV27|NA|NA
TGTGCCGGCAGTTTCTTAGGGGGGATGAACACTGAAGCTTTCTTT
CAGSFLGGMNTEAFF
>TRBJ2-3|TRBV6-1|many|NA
TGTGCCAGCAGTGATTTCCCCTCCTTGACTCGGGCTGGAGATACGCAGTATTTT
CASSDFPSLTRAGDTQYF
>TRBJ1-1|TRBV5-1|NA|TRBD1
TGCGCCAGCAGCTTGGGACAGGGGGCGGTCACTGAAGCTTTCTTT
CASSLGQGAVTEAFF
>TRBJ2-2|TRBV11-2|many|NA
TGTGCCAGCAGCCTGGAGACTGACACCGGGGAGCTGTTTTTT
CASSLETDTGELFF
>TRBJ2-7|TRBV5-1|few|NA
TGCGCCAGCAGCTTGGCCAGGGACGCCGGCGAGCAGTACTTC
CASSLARDAGEQYF
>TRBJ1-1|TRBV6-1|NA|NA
TGTGCCAGTAGCTTGATGGGGGGAGAGAACACTGAAGCTTTCTTT
CASSLMGGENTEAFF
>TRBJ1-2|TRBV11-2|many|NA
TGTGCCAGCAGCTTAATCGGTGACTATGGCTACACCTTC
CASSLIGDYGYTF
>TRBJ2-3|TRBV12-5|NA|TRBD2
TGTGCTAGTGGTTTGGTACGACTAGCGGGGGGCGCCTTCACAGATACGCAGTATTTT
CASGLVRLAGGAFTDTQYF
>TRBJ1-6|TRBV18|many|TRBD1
TGTGCCAGCTCACCACGAGGGGACAGGGGGTGGCGGAATTCACCCCTCCACTTT
CASSPRGDRGWRNSPLHF
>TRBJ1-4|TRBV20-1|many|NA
TGCAGTGCTAGAGATGTAGCCAGGGAAGCAACTAATGAAAAACTGTTTTTT
CSARDVAREATNEKLFF
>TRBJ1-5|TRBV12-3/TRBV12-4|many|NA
TGTGCCAGCAGACCCTCTTCGGGGCTTAATCAGCCCCAGCATTTT
CASRPSSGLNQPQHF
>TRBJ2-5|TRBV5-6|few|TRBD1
TGTGCCAGCAGCTCCCGGGACAGGGGGTTTGATGAGACCCAGTACTTC
CASSSRDRGFDETQYF
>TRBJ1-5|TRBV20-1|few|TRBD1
TGCAGTGCCCCGACAGGGCTTAATCAGCCCCAGCATTTT
CSAPTGLNQPQHF
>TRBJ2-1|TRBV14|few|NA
TGTGCCAGCAGCCTTTTTGATGAGCAGTTCTTC
CASSLFDEQFF
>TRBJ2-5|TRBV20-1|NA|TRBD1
TGCAGTGCATATACAGGGGGCGGAGGTGAGACCCAGTACTTC
CSAYTGGGGETQYF
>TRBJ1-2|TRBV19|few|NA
TGTGCCAGTAGTATAGGGGGCGCGGCTGGCTACACCTTC
CASSIGGAAGYTF
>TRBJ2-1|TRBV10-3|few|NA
TGTGCCATCAGTGCGGAGAGCTCCTACAATGAGCAGTTCTTC
CAISAESSYNEQFF
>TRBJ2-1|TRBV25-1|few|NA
TGTGCCAGCAGTGGAGTATACAGGAGAAACTACAATGAGCAGTTCTTC
CASSGVYRRNYNEQFF
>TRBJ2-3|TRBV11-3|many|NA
TGTGCCAGCAGCCTGGGTTCTGTTGAAGATACGCAGTATTTT
CASSLGSVEDTQYF
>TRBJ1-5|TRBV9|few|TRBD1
TGTGCCAGCAGCGCCGGGACAGGTGAAAATCAGCCCCAGCATTTT
CASSAGTGENQPQHF
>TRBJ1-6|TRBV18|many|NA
TGTGCCAGCTCACCGGAGCAGGATTCACCCCTCCACTTT
CASSPEQDSPLHF
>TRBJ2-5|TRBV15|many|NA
TGTGCCACCAGCAGAGATGTGGGCCTTAGCAAGACCCAGTACTTC
CATSRDVGLSKTQYF
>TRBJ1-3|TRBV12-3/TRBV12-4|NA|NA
TGTGCCAGCAGATCAGCGATCTCTGGAAACACCATATATTTT
CASRSAISGNTIYF
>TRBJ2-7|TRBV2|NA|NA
TGTGCCACCTTGCTGAATCCCTACGAGCAGTACTTC
CATLLNPYEQYF
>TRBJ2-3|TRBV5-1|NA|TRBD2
TGCGCCAGCAGCCGCCTAACGGGGGGGTTAACAGATACGCAGTATTTT
CASSRLTGGLTDTQYF
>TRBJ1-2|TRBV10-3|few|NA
TGTGCCATCAGTGAGTCGAATCGGGGAGGCTACACCTTC
CAISESNRGGYTF
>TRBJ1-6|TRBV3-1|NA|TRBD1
TGTGCCAGCAGCCGGGCGGGACAGTCATATTCACCCCTCCACTTT
CASSRAGQSYSPLHF
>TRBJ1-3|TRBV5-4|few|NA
TGTGCCAGCAGCTTGGCGGGAGAAGCCTCTGGAAACACCATATATTTT
CASSLAGEASGNTIYF
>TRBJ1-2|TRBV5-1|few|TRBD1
TGCGCCAGCAGCCAAGGGACAGGGGGTGTTGGCTATGGCTACACCTTC
CASSQGTGGVGYGYTF
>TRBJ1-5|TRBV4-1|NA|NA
TGCGCCAGCAGCCAAGTGGGGGCCCAGGGTCAGCCCCAGCATTTT
CASSQVGAQGQPQHF
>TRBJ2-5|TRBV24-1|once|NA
TGTGCCACCAGTGAAGCGGGGACACAAGAGACCCAGTACTTC
CATSEAGTQETQYF
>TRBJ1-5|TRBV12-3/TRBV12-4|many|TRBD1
TGTGCCAGCAGGGTGGACAGGAGGAGCAATCAGCCCCAGCATTTT
CASRVDRRSNQPQHF
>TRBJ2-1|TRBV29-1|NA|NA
TGCAGCGTTCTAGGGATCTCCTACAATGAGCAGTTCTTC
CSVLGISYNEQFF
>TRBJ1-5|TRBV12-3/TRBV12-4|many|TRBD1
TGTGCCAGCAGTTTCTGGACAGGGGGCGTCGGTGACAATCAGCCCCAGCATTTT
CASSFWTGGVGDNQPQHF
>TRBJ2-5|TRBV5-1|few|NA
TGCGCCAGCAGCTTTCGGTACTTTCAAGAGACCCAGTACTTC
CASSFRYFQETQYF
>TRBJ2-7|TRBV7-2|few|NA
TGTGCCAGCAGCTCCCTCTCTGGCTACGAGCAGTACTTC
CASSSLSGYEQYF
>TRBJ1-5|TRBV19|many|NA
TGTGCCAGTAGTATGGGAGGGAGCAATCAGCCCCAGCATTTT
CASSMGGSNQPQHF
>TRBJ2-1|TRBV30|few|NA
TGTGCCTGGAGCGCAGGAGTTGGTGAGCAGTTCTTC
CAWSAGVGEQFF
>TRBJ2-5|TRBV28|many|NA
TGTGCCAGCAGCCTCACAGGGAACGGAGAGACCCAGTACTTC
CASSLTGNGETQYF
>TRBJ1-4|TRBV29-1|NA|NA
TGCAGCGCAGCCAGTGGAGTGGGCCTGTTTTTT
CSAASGVGLFF
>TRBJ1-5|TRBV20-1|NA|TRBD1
TGCAGTGCTAAGACAGGGGAAGCGAGCAATCAGCCCCAGCATTTT
CSAKTGEASNQPQHF
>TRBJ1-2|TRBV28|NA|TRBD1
TGTGCCAGCAGTTTAGCGGACAGGGGGCACCATGGCTACACCTTC
CASSLADRGHHGYTF
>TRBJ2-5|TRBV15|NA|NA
TGTGCCACCAGCAACCCTTCGTGGGAAGGAGAACAAGAGACCCAGTACTTC
CATSNPSWEGEQETQYF
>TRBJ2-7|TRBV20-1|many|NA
TGCAGTGCCGAGCCACGGACAGTGTCCTACGAGCAGTACTTC
CSAEPRTVSYEQYF
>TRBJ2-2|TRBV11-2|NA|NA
TGTGCCAGCATCTATACTGGGGGGCTGGACACCGGGGAGCTGTTTTTT
CASIYTGGLDTGELFF
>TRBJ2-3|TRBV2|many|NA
TGTGCCAGCAGGACCCCAGGAGCGGCGATCACAGATACGCAGTATTTT
CASRTPGAAITDTQYF
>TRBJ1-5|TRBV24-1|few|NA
TGTGCCACCAGTGAAAACCGGGACGGAATTCAGCCCCAGCATTTT
CATSENRDGIQPQHF
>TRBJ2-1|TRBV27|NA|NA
TGTGCCAGCAGTGGAACAGGAGGGGATGAGCAGTTCTTC
CASSGTGGDEQFF